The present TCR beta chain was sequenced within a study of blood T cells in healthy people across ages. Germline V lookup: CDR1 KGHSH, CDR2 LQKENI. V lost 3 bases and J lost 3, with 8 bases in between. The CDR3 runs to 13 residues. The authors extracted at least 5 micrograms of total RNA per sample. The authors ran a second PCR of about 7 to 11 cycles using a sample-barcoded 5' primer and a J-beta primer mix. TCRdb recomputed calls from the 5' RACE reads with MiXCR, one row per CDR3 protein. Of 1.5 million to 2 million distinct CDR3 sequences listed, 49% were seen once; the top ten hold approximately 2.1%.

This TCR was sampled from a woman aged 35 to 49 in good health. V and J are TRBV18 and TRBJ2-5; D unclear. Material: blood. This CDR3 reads CASSPQTKETQYF. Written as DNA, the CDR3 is TGTGCCAGCTCACCTCAAACTAAAGAGACCCAGTACTTC.